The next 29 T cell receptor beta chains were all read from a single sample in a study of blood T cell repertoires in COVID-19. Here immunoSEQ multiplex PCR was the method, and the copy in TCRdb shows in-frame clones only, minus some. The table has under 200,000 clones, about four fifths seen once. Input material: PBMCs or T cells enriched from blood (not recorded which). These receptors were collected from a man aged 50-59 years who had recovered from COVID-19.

CDR3 bases: TGTGCCTGTGATACAGGGTTCTCTGGAAACACCATATATTTT. Protein product: CACDTGFSGNTIYF. The genes are TRBV30 and TRBJ1-3; tentative D call: TRBD1 (6 bases). The V end was cut by 6 bases, the J end by 0 bases, with 12 bases between. The CDR3 spans 14 residues. Germline assignment: CDR1 GTSNPN and CDR2 SVGIG (reference sequence).

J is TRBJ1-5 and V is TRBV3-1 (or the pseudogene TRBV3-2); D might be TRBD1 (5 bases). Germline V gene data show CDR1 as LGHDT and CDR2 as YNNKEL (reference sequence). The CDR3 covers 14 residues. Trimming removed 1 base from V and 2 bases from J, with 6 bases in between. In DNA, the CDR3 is TGTGCCAGCAGCCAAGGGGGGGGCAATCAGCCCCAGCATTTT. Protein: CASSQGGGNQPQHF.

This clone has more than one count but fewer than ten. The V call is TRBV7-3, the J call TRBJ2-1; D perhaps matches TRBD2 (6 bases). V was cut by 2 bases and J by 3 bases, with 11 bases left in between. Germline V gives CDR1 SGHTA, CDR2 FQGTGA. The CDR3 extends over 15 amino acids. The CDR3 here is CASSLGQGLYNEQFF. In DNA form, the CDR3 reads TGTGCCAGCAGCTTAGGGCAGGGACTCTACAATGAGCAGTTCTTC.

The CDR3 reads CASSLNLNYGYTF. The CDR3 DNA sequence: TGCGCCAGCAGCTTGAATCTCAACTATGGCTACACCTTC. This chain links TRBV5-1 with TRBJ1-2; D is undetermined. There are 13 residues in the CDR3. From germline, CDR1 is SGHRS and CDR2 YFSETQ. V gave up 1 base and J gave up 2 bases, with 6 bases separating them. The full variable domain, completed using reference TRBV5-1 and TRBJ1-2, is KAGVTQTPRYLIKTRGQQVTLSCSPISGHRSVSWYQQTPGQGLQFLFEYFSETQRNKGNFPGRFSGRQFSNSRSEMNVSTLELGDSALYLCASSLNLNYGYTFGSGTRLTVV.

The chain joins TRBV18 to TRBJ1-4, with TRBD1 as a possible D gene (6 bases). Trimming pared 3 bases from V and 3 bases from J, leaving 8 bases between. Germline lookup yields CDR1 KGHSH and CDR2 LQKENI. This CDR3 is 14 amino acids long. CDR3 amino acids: CASSPQGSNEKLFF. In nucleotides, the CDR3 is TGTGCCAGCTCACCTCAGGGGTCTAATGAAAAACTGTTTTTT.

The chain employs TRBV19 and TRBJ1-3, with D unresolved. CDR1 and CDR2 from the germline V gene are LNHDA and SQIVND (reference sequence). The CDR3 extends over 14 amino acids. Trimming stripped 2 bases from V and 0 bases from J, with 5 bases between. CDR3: CASSIISSGNTIYF. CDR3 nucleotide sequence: TGTGCCAGTAGTATAATCTCCTCTGGAAACACCATATATTTT.

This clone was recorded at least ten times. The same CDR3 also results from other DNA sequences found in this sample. CDR3 protein: CASSYSPGGDTEAFF. The DNA for the CDR3 is TGTGCCAGCAGTTACTCCCCGGGAGGAGACACTGAAGCTTTCTTT. The V and J genes are TRBV6-5 and TRBJ1-1, with D unresolved. CDR1 and CDR2 from the germline V gene are MNHEY and SVGAGI. V was clipped by 0 bases and J by 3 bases, with 11 bases between them. The CDR3 spans 15 residues.

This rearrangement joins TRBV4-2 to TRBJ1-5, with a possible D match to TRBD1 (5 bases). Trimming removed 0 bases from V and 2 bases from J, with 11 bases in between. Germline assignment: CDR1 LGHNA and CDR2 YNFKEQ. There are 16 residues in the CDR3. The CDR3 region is CASSQEGGGGNQPQHF. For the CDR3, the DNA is TGTGCCAGCAGCCAAGAAGGCGGGGGTGGCAATCAGCCCCAGCATTTT.

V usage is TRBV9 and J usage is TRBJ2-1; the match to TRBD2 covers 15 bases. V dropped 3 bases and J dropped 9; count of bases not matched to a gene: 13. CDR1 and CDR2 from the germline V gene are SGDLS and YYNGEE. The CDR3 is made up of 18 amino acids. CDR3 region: CASSDGLAGGNWVSEQFF. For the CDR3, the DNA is TGTGCCAGCAGCGACGGACTAGCGGGGGGGAATTGGGTGAGTGAGCAGTTCTTC.

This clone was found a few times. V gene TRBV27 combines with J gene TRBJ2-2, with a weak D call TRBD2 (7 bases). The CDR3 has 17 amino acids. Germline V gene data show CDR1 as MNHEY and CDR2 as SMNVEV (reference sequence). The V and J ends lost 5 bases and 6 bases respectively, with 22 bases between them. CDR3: CASSPLGGRIRAGELFF. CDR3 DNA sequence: TGTGCCAGCAGTCCGCTGGGGGGGCGTATACGGGCCGGGGAGCTGTTTTTT.

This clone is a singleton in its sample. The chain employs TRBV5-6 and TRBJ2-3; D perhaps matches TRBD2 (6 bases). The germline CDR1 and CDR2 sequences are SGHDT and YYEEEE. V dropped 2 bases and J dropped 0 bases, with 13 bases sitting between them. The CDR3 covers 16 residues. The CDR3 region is CASSLARGISTDTQYF. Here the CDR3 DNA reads TGTGCCAGCAGCTTAGCCCGGGGGATAAGCACAGATACGCAGTATTTT.

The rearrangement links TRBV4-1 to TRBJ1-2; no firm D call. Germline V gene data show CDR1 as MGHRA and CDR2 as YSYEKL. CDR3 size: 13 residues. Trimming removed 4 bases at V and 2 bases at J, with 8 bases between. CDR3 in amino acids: CASSPGLNYGYTF. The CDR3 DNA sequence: TGCGCCAGCAGCCCGGGTCTAAACTATGGCTACACCTTC.

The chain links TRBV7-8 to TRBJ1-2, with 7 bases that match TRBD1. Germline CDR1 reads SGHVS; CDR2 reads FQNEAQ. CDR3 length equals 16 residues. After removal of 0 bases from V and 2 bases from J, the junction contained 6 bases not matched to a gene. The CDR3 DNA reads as TGTGCCAGCAGCTTAGCCGGACAGGCGCAGAACTATGGCTACACCTTC. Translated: CASSLAGQAQNYGYTF. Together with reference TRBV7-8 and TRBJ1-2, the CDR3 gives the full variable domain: GAGVSQSPRYKVAKRGQDVALRCDPISGHVSLFWYQQALGQGPEFLTYFQNEAQLDKSGLPSDRFFAERPEGSVSTLKIQRTQQEDSAVYLCASSLAGQAQNYGYTFGSGTRLTVV.

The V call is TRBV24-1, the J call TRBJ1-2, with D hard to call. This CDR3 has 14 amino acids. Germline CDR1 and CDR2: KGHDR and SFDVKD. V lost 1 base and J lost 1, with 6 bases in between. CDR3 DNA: TGTGCCACCAGTGATTTTAGCATTAACTATGGCTACACCTTC. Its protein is CATSDFSINYGYTF.

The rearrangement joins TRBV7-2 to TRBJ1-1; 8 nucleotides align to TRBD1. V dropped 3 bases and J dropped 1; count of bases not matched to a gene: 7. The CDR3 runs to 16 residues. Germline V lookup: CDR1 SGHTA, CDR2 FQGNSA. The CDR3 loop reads CASSFNQGATNTEAFF. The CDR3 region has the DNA TGTGCCAGCAGCTTCAATCAGGGGGCTACGAACACTGAAGCTTTCTTT.

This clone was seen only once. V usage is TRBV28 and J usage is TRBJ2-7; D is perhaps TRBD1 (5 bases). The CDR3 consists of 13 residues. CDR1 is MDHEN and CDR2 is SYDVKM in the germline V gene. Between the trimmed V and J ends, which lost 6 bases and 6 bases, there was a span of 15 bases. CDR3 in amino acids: CASSPAGKGEQYF. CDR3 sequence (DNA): TGTGCCAGCAGCCCCGCAGGGAAGGGCGAGCAGTACTTC.

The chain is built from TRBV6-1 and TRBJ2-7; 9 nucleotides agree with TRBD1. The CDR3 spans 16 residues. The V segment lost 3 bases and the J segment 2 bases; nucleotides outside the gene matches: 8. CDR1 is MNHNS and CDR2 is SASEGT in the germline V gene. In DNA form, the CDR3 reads TGTGCCAGCAGTGATACACAGGGGGCGGCAACCTACGAGCAGTACTTC. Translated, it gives CASSDTQGAATYEQYF.

The CDR3: CASSTTGGYGYTF. The CDR3, as DNA: TGTGCCAGTAGTACGACAGGGGGCTATGGCTACACCTTC. The V gene is TRBV19, the J gene TRBJ1-2; TRBD1 aligns across 9 bases. The V gene's germline CDR1 is LNHDA and CDR2 SQIVND (reference sequence). The V segment lost 4 bases and the J segment 4 bases; nucleotides outside the gene matches: 1. CDR3 length: 13 residues.

The CDR3 nucleotides are TGCGCCAGCAGCTCCTTCGGACGCTCGGGAGGGGAAAAACTGTTTTTT. Translating gives CASSSFGRSGGEKLFF. The rearrangement uses TRBV5-1 and TRBJ1-4; the D is unclear. V lost 3 bases and J 8 bases, leaving 20 bases between the germline ends. CDR1 SGHRS and CDR2 YFSETQ come from the germline V gene. The CDR3 sequence is 16 residues long.

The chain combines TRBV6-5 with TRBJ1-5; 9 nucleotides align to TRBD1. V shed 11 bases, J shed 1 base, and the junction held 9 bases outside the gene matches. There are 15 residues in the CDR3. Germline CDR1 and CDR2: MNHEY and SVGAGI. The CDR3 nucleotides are TGTGCCGGGGCTACAGGGGGCGCGAGCAATCAGCCCCAGCATTTT. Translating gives CAGATGGASNQPQHF.

The CDR3 spells CASSRGTSGGARTQYF. In DNA, the CDR3 is TGTGCCAGCAGCCGCGGGACTAGCGGGGGGGCCAGGACGCAGTATTTT. V and J are TRBV3-1 (or the pseudogene TRBV3-2) and TRBJ2-3, with 16 bases matching TRBD2. CDR1 LGHDT and CDR2 YNNKEL come from the germline V gene (reference sequence). V dropped 4 bases and J dropped 9; count of bases not matched to a gene: 7. This CDR3 spans 16 amino acids.

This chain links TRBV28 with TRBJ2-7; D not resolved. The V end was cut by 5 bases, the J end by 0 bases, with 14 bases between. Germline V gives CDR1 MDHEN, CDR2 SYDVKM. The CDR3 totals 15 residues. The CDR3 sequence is CASSPESPASYEQYF. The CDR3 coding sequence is TGTGCCAGCAGTCCAGAATCTCCCGCCTCCTACGAGCAGTACTTC.

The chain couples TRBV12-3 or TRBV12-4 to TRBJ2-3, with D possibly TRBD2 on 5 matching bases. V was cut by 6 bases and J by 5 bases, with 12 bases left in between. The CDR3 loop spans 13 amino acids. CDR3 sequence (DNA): TGTGCCAGCAGGGAGGTAGAGGAAGATACGCAGTATTTT. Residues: CASREVEEDTQYF.

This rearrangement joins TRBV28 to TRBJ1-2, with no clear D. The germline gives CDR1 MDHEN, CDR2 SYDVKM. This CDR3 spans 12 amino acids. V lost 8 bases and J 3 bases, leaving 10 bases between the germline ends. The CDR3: CASASSDYGYTF. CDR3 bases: TGTGCCAGCGCCAGCAGCGACTATGGCTACACCTTC.

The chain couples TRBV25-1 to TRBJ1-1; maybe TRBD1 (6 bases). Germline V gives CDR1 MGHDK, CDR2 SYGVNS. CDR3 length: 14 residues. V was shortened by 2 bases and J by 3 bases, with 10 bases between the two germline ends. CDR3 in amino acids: CASSESRGDTEAFF. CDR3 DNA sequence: TGTGCCAGCAGTGAAAGCAGGGGAGACACTGAAGCTTTCTTT.

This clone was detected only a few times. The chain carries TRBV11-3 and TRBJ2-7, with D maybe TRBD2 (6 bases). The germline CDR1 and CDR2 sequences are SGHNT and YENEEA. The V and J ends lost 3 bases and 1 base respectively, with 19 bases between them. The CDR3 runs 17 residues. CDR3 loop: CASSFWGENGLSYEQYF. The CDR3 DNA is TGTGCCAGCAGCTTTTGGGGGGAAAACGGCCTATCCTACGAGCAGTACTTC.

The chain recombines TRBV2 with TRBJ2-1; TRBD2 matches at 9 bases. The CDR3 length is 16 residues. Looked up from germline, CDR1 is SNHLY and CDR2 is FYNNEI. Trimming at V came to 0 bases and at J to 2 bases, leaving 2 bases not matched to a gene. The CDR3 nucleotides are TGTGCCAGCAGTGAAGCGGGCGGGAGGGCCTACAATGAGCAGTTCTTC. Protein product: CASSEAGGRAYNEQFF. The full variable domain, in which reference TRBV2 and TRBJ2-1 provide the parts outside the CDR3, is EPEVTQTPSHQVTQMGQEVILRCVPISNHLYFYWYRQILGQKVEFLVSFYNNEISEKSEIFDDQFSVERPDGSNFTLKIRSTKLEDSAMYFCASSEAGGRAYNEQFFGPGTRLTVL.

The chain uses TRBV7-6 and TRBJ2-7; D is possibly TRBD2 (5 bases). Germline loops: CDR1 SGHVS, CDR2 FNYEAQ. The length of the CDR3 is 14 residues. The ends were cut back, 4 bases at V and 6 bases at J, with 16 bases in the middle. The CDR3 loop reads CASSSREVSGEQYF. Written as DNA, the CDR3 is TGTGCCAGCAGCTCCCGCGAAGTAAGCGGCGAGCAGTACTTC. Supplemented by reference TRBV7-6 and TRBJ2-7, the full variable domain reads GAGVSQSPRYKVTKRGQDVALRCDPISGHVSLYWYRQALGQGPEFLTYFNYEAQQDKSGLPNDRFSAERPEGSISTLTIQRTEQRDSAMYRCASSSREVSGEQYFGPGTRLTVT.

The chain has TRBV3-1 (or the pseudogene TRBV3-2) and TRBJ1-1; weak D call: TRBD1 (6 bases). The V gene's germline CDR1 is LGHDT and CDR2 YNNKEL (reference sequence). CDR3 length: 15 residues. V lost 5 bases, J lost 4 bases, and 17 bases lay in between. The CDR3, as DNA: TGTGCCAGCAGCACAGTCGTAGGGGGACCCACTGAAGCTTTCTTT. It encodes CASSTVVGGPTEAFF.